This T cell receptor (beta chain) emerged from a study of OX40 agonist ivuxolimab in advanced cancers. Clones were sequenced by immunoSEQ multiplex PCR, and TCRdb holds only the in-frame ones, with some missing. The table includes 45,000 to 65,000 clones, about 90% detected once. The CDR3 totals 16 residues. Germline V CDR1 and CDR2: SGHTA, FQGNSA. Losses at the gene ends were 1 base for V and 4 bases for J; bases not matched to a gene: 3. The sample here was CD4+ or CD8+ T cells sorted from blood, taken in a trial of the OX40 agonist ivuxolimab. The chain employs TRBV7-2 and TRBJ2-5, with 13 bases that match TRBD2. The source of this sequence is an adult with an advanced solid tumor such as melanoma, head and neck, liver or kidney cancer. CDR3 protein: CASSLGRTSGRETQYF. The CDR3 nucleotides read TGTGCCAGCAGCTTAGGGAGGACTAGCGGGAGAGAGACCCAGTACTTC.